This entry features one T cell receptor (beta chain) sequence. The antigen remains undetermined. Roughly 10^5 TCR templates per sample were sequenced. Here immunoSEQ multiplex PCR was the method, and the copy in TCRdb shows in-frame clones only, minus some. Among 70,000 or so clones listed, roughly nine tenths were seen once. These data belong to a study of siplizumab effects on memory and regulatory T cells. Study-wide results and limits: Memory cells seemed less diverse than naive T cells, which seemed major alloresponse contributors. Tregs proliferating in siplizumab cultures lacked confirmation of their suppressive function. Sequences that were alloreactive and traceable to unstimulated CD4+ memory cells were significantly reduced by siplizumab.

The clonotype was recovered from a human donor in good health. Sequencing was carried out using CD8+ T cells sorted from blood.

In DNA, the CDR3 is TGTGCCAGCAGCTTAAGTGGGCGGGAGCAGTTCTTC. This translates into CASSLSGREQFF. The V and J genes are TRBV7-2 and TRBJ2-1; D not resolved. This CDR3 has 12 residues. V dropped 2 bases and J dropped 10 bases, with 9 bases sitting between them. Germline V lookup: CDR1 SGHTA, CDR2 FQGNSA.